This T cell receptor beta chain is drawn from a study of CD8+ T cells in alopecia areata (dated by TCRdb to 2016 to 2019). Study-wide context: The treated patients took part in an open-label pilot trial in which moderate-to-severe alopecia areata was treated with oral tofacitinib at 5 to 10 mg twice daily. RNA was obtained with the PAXgene miRNA kit for fixed scalp, the miRNeasy kit for PBMCs, and the RNeasy kit for mouse skin. Scalp clonality was compared among normal scalp (n=4), patchy alopecia areata scalp (n=8), and alopecia totalis/universalis scalp (n=8). Patients stayed on tofacitinib for 6 to 18 months and then had 6 months of follow-up off drug so that delayed response and recurrence could be assessed. In humans, TCRbeta sequencing was performed on scalp tissue and on sorted CD4+ and CD8+ peripheral blood T cells from healthy controls and from patients with patchy or totalis/universalis alopecia areata. In treated patients, disease severity was measured using the SALT score, which gives the percentage of scalp surface area affected. TCRbeta CDR3 regions were amplified by immunoSEQ multiplex PCR with 35 Vbeta forward and 13 Jbeta reverse primers. Patients on tofacitinib were biopsied at baseline and after 4 and 24 weeks of treatment, and several of the patients also had a later scalp biopsy. To study T cell clonal expansion in alopecia areata, the researchers applied high-throughput TCRbeta sequencing to both the C3H/HeJ mouse model and human patients. Beyond this particular receptor, the publication reports: Unlike mouse skin, which is dominated by gammadelta T cells, normal human skin has resident alphabeta T cells that are also sequenced, and this complicates analysis of the scalp TCR repertoire. Tofacitinib significantly lowered scalp clonality and the number of expanded CD8+ clones among the top 100 scalp clones. Many expanded lesional clones were found to persist in scalp and blood during tofacitinib treatment, and relapse after treatment cessation may be partly explained by this persistence. Because the treated cohort was small and had just a single nonresponder, larger studies are needed to establish links between baseline CD8+ expansion and response. Compared with normal scalp, lesional scalp had higher clonality and more expanded CD8+ clones, particularly in alopecia totalis/universalis, a pattern that suggests antigenic drive. Shared TCR sequences between patients were less evident than in mice, which may be partly attributable to HLA diversity in the patient population.

The label giving this sample's time point can be read as: around 26 weeks on oral tofacitinib. In light of the paper, this sample's treatment or condition label describes: oral pan-JAK inhibitor, 5-10 mg twice daily. Lesional scalp punch biopsies and peripheral blood were collected from alopecia areata patients. After PBMCs were isolated by density centrifugation and stained for CD3, CD4 and CD8, a FACSAria was used to sort CD4+ and CD8+ T cells. Comment on this clone: This receptor's antigen is unknown. Per-nucleotide qualities are absent, and no much larger clonotype sits a single base away.

Libraries were constructed by the immunoSEQ multiplex PCR assay. For TCR sequencing, RNA was extracted from every sample and reverse transcribed into cDNA to serve as template. First-strand cDNA was synthesized with SuperScript III using a 2:1 mix of oligo-dT and random hexamers. A synthetic immune receptor repertoire was used to gauge amplification bias, and whatever bias remained was removed computationally. The study's own analysis went as follows. Raw reads were preprocessed to remove errors, and CDR3 was defined according to IMGT conventions as the region from the conserved cysteine to phenylalanine. Clonality was computed as 1 minus the Shannon entropy, with the entropy normalized by log2 of the number of productive unique TCRs. CD4 or CD8 identity of scalp clones was inferred by cross-referencing scalp TCRbeta sequences with sorted blood CD4 and CD8 repertoires. The source is immuneACCESS, and TCRdb retained only in-frame sequences with V and J called. Part of the clones is not carried over; for the studies checked, unresolved V genes explain less than half of this, and the remainder is unexplained. Clone size and V and J calls were adopted from that table, with D and trimming inferred from the DNA. This sample comprises around 200,000 clones, 58% of them detected only once. The top ten hold roughly 13% of the sample.

The TCR was taken from a human donor with alopecia areata. Sequences were derived from CD8+ T cells sorted from blood, sampled at week 24, from a patient treated with tofacitinib.

The DNA reads as follows: TGTGCCAGCAGCTTGGGAAGGACGGTTTCTCGAGTCACTGAAGCTTTCTTT. Its protein product is CASSLGRTVSRVTEAFF. The sequence links TRBV13 to TRBJ1-1; a confident D gene designation cannot be given. Reading from cysteine to phenylalanine, the CDR3 counts 17 amino acids. The sequence is cut down to CDR3 DNA, 51 bases in frame from base 1. Taken from the germline V gene (reference sequence), the CDR1 and CDR2 loops are PRHDT and FYEKMQ. V and J lose 3 bases and 4 bases, and a span of 21 bases separates them.